One and the same sample provided the 18 T cell receptor beta chains below, sequenced in a study of cytomegalovirus exposure and HLA in healthy donors. 13 Jbeta primers and 60 Vbeta primers were used for the PCR. Produced via immunoSEQ multiplex PCR; TCRdb's table is partial and in-frame only. The data show tens of thousands of clones, around 80% seen once. The sample taken for sequencing was PBMCs. These receptors all stem from a man aged 35 to 55 in good health and CMV-seronegative.

The rearrangement uses TRBV2 and TRBJ1-3; D is ambiguous. Germline lookup yields CDR1 SNHLY and CDR2 FYNNEI. Trimming pared 5 bases from V and 0 bases from J, leaving 8 bases between. CDR3 length equals 14 residues. The CDR3: CASSPGISGNTIYF. As DNA, the CDR3 is TGTGCCAGCAGTCCAGGTATCTCTGGAAACACCATATATTTT.

There are a few counts of this clone. One junction end does not reproduce the germline sequence, and a read error may be involved. The chain joins TRBV6-5 to TRBJ1-6; TRBD1 might be the D (5 bases). The CDR3 consists of 13 residues. Germline CDR1 MNHEY, CDR2 SVGAGI. In nucleotides, the CDR3 is TGTGCCAGCAGTTACTCGAAGGATGGCAGGGCTAACTTT. This encodes CASSYSKDGRANF.

The rearrangement links TRBV15 to TRBJ2-1, with a tentative D call TRBD1 (5 bases). V gave up 3 bases and J gave up 7 bases, with 13 bases separating them. The CDR3 covers 14 residues. Germline V gene data show CDR1 as LNHNV and CDR2 as YYDKDF (reference sequence). As DNA, the CDR3 is TGTGCCACCAGCAGGGACAAGGGGTCGAATGAGCAGTTCTTC. Translated: CATSRDKGSNEQFF.

The genes are TRBV6-5 and TRBJ1-4, with 9 bases fitting TRBD1. The J segment lost 8 bases and the V segment lost 6 bases, leaving 7 bases of the junction unmatched. Germline V gene data show CDR1 as MNHEY and CDR2 as SVGAGI. CDR3 length: 14 residues. CDR3 residues: CASSRGTGWEKLFF. In DNA, the CDR3 is TGTGCCAGCAGCCGCGGGACAGGGTGGGAAAAACTGTTTTTT.

This clone occurred once. V gene TRBV6-1 combines with J gene TRBJ2-4; TRBD2 matches 7 bases. The CDR3 loop spans 16 amino acids. Germline V gene lookup returns CDR1 MNHNS and CDR2 SASEGT. V trimming: 4 bases; J trimming: 7 bases; junction bases outside the gene matches: 13. The CDR3 DNA is TGTGCCAGCAGTGCCTCCGGGAGGACGGACGAGAACATTCAGTACTTC. It codes for CASSASGRTDENIQYF.

This clone is a singleton in its sample. The rearrangement joins TRBV6-4 to TRBJ2-2; TRBD1 is a possible D gene (6 bases). The CDR3 is made up of 15 amino acids. CDR1 MRHNA and CDR2 SNTAGT come from the germline V gene. The ends were cut back, 7 bases at V and 5 bases at J, with 17 bases in the middle. The CDR3 protein is CASTPDRSSTGELFF. CDR3 DNA: TGTGCCAGCACCCCAGACAGGTCCAGTACCGGGGAGCTGTTTTTT.

This clone has a single count. The chain couples TRBV5-1 to TRBJ1-6; D perhaps matches TRBD1 (6 bases). This CDR3 is 14 amino acids long. V dropped 4 bases and J dropped 10 bases, with 15 bases sitting between them. Germline-derived CDR1 and CDR2 are SGHRS and YFSETQ. The CDR3 loop reads CASSLGGAESPLHF. The CDR3 bases are TGCGCCAGCAGCCTCGGGGGGGCGGAATCACCCCTCCACTTT.

The chain employs TRBV28 and TRBJ1-1, with TRBD1 as a possible D gene (5 bases). The CDR3 consists of 15 residues. Germline CDR1 and CDR2: MDHEN and SYDVKM. Trimming took off 3 bases at V and 4 bases at J, with 15 bases between the two ends. In DNA form, the CDR3 reads TGTGCCAGCAGTTTCGGGGGGGAGGAGGGCACTGAAGCTTTCTTT. Its translation: CASSFGGEEGTEAFF.

V usage is TRBV18 and J usage is TRBJ2-7; D might be TRBD2 (5 bases). The CDR3 consists of 13 residues. V gave up 5 bases and J gave up 0 bases, with 8 bases separating them. Germline V lookup: CDR1 KGHSH, CDR2 LQKENI. CDR3 sequence reads: CASSEGFSYEQYF. In DNA form, the CDR3 reads TGTGCCAGCTCAGAGGGATTCTCCTACGAGCAGTACTTC. Full variable domain (missing parts from reference TRBV18 and TRBJ2-7): NAGVMQNPRHLVRRRGQEARLRCSPMKGHSHVYWYRQLPEEGLKFMVYLQKENIIDESGMPKERFSAEFPKEGPSILRIQQVVRGDSAAYFCASSEGFSYEQYFGPGTRLTVT.

This clone is a singleton in its sample. The DNA for the CDR3 is TGTGCCAGCAGCGCCCCGGGACAGGGGGCCTACGAGCAGTACTTC. This encodes CASSAPGQGAYEQYF. The V and J genes are TRBV9 and TRBJ2-7; TRBD1 matches at 11 bases. In germline, CDR1 is SGDLS, CDR2 YYNGEE. This CDR3 is 15 amino acids long. The ends lost 3 bases at V and 2 bases at J; junction bases unmatched: 4.

This clone was observed a handful of times. The rearrangement links TRBV7-8 to TRBJ2-3, with TRBD2 matching 7 bases. CDR1 SGHVS and CDR2 FQNEAQ come from the germline V gene. CDR3 length: 16 residues. Trimming cost V 1 base and J 6 bases; bases outside gene matches: 10. CDR3 sequence (DNA): TGTGCCAGCAGCTTAGGGGCGGGGGAGGTGGGGGATACGCAGTATTTT. It specifies CASSLGAGEVGDTQYF.

This clone was seen once. The V gene is TRBV5-4, the J gene TRBJ2-1, with D perhaps matching TRBD2 (6 bases). The CDR3 runs 15 residues. CDR1 is SGHNT, CDR2 YYREEE, per germline (reference sequence). Trimming took 3 bases from V and 0 from J, leaving 10 bases between them. CDR3 residues: CASSSGVSSYNEQFF. The DNA of the CDR3 is TGTGCCAGCAGCTCGGGGGTTAGCTCCTACAATGAGCAGTTCTTC.

This chain joins TRBV7-9 and TRBJ1-2, with 8 nucleotides matching TRBD1. Germline CDR1 and CDR2: SEHNR and FQNEAQ (reference sequence). The CDR3 runs to 15 residues. V dropped 5 bases and J dropped 2; count of bases not matched to a gene: 7. CDR3 in amino acids: CASSPADRANYGYTF. The DNA for the CDR3 is TGTGCCAGCAGCCCCGCGGACAGGGCGAACTATGGCTACACCTTC. Drawing the rest from reference TRBV7-9 and TRBJ1-2, the complete variable domain is DTGVSQNPRHKITKRGQNVTFRCDPISEHNRLYWYRQTLGQGPEFLTYFQNEAQLEKSRLLSDRFSAERPKGSFSTLEIQRTEQGDSAMYLCASSPADRANYGYTFGSGTRLTVV.

V and J are TRBV7-8 and TRBJ2-5; 10 positions agree with TRBD2. Germline values: CDR1 SGHVS, CDR2 FQNEAQ. The CDR3 totals 15 residues. After removal of 1 base from V and 7 bases from J, the junction contained 6 bases not matched to a gene. CDR3: CASSLGLAGATTQYF. CDR3 DNA sequence: TGTGCCAGCAGCTTAGGCCTAGCGGGGGCCACGACCCAGTACTTC.

There are a few counts of this clone. The chain employs TRBV2 and TRBJ1-1, with 8 bases fitting TRBD1. The V and J ends lost 4 bases and 11 bases, in that order; junction bases with no gene match: 0. This CDR3 has 10 residues. Germline CDR1 and CDR2: SNHLY and FYNNEI. The CDR3 sequence is CASSGTGAFF. Here the CDR3 DNA reads TGTGCCAGCAGTGGGACAGGGGCTTTCTTT. Combining the CDR3 with reference TRBV2 and TRBJ1-1 gives the whole variable domain EPEVTQTPSHQVTQMGQEVILRCVPISNHLYFYWYRQILGQKVEFLVSFYNNEISEKSEIFDDQFSVERPDGSNFTLKIRSTKLEDSAMYFCASSGTGAFFGQGTRLTVV.

The rearrangement joins TRBV15 to TRBJ2-7, with TRBD2 matching over 9 bases. The germline gives CDR1 LNHNV, CDR2 YYDKDF (reference sequence). The CDR3 sequence is 16 residues long. Trimming cost V 0 bases and J 4 bases; bases outside gene matches: 7. The CDR3 sequence is CATSRELAGAPYEQYF. CDR3 in DNA: TGTGCCACCAGCAGAGAATTAGCGGGAGCACCTTACGAGCAGTACTTC.

Concerning this clone: Other DNA sequences in this sample translate to the same CDR3. The chain joins TRBV11-1 to TRBJ2-5; 11 nucleotides align to TRBD2. The J segment lost 2 bases and the V segment lost 5 bases, leaving 7 bases of the junction unmatched. Germline values: CDR1 SGHAT, CDR2 FQDESV (reference sequence). The CDR3 consists of 16 residues. In DNA, the CDR3 is TGTGCCAGCAGCACCCGACTAGCGGGACATCAAGAGACCCAGTACTTC. Translated: CASSTRLAGHQETQYF.

The rearrangement uses TRBV6-1 and TRBJ1-3; D remains unclear. The CDR3 runs to 14 residues. V gave up 2 bases and J gave up 0 bases, with 5 bases separating them. From germline, CDR1 is MNHNS and CDR2 SASEGT. Here the CDR3 reads CASSELSSGNTIYF. The CDR3 bases are TGTGCCAGCAGTGAACTGTCCTCTGGAAACACCATATATTTT.